The 18 T cell receptor beta chains reported below all come from one sample, sequenced in a study of blood T cells in healthy people across ages. Together with a sample-barcoded 5' primer, a J-beta primer mix was included in a second PCR lasting about 6 to 12 cycles. Each CDR3 protein is one row after TCRdb ran MiXCR on the 5' RACE reads. The sample lists fewer than 900,000 distinct CDR3 sequences, roughly 45% occurring once. Input material: blood. The source is a woman aged 60-75 years in good health.

This chain connects TRBV28 to TRBJ1-2; D is perhaps TRBD1 (5 bases). Per the germline V gene, CDR1 is MDHEN and CDR2 is SYDVKM. V dropped 3 bases and J dropped 8 bases, with 13 bases sitting between them. The CDR3 consists of 13 residues. This CDR3 reads CASSLIEGRGYTF. DNA for the CDR3: TGTGCCAGCAGTTTGATTGAGGGGCGCGGCTACACCTTC.

The chain combines TRBV6-1 with TRBJ1-6, with TRBD1 matching over 10 bases. The CDR3 is 17 residues long. The V gene's germline CDR1 is MNHNS and CDR2 SASEGT. After removal of 6 bases from V and 8 bases from J, the junction contained 13 bases not matched to a gene. The CDR3 region is CASRGPPDRGYHSPLHF. The CDR3 region has the DNA TGTGCCAGCAGGGGTCCCCCGGACAGGGGGTATCATTCACCCCTCCACTTT.

The rearrangement uses TRBV7-2 and TRBJ2-1; 8 bases are a match to TRBD2. V trimming: 8 bases; J trimming: 10 bases; junction bases outside the gene matches: 16. This CDR3 has 15 residues. Germline V gives CDR1 SGHTA, CDR2 FQGNSA. The CDR3 DNA sequence: TGTGCCAGCGCCAGGGTACGGGAGGGTTGGTACGAGCAGTTCTTC. Its translation: CASARVREGWYEQFF.

This clonotype was seen at least ten times. The chain links TRBV29-1 to TRBJ1-2; D call uncertain. Trimming removed 0 bases at V and 4 bases at J, with 12 bases between. CDR1 SQVTM and CDR2 ANQGSEA come from the germline V gene. This CDR3 region has 14 residues. In DNA form, the CDR3 reads TGCAGCGTTGAAGATCAGACCGTCGGCTATGGCTACACCTTC. Translating gives CSVEDQTVGYGYTF.

This chain connects TRBV11-1 to TRBJ2-3; D call uncertain. V was shortened by 1 base and J by 1 base, with 12 bases between the two germline ends. The V gene's germline CDR1 is SGHAT and CDR2 FQDESV (reference sequence). This CDR3 spans 16 amino acids. The CDR3 loop is CASSLGRSFRTDTQYF. Written as DNA, the CDR3 is TGTGCCAGCAGCTTAGGCCGGAGCTTTCGCACAGATACGCAGTATTTT.

Only a few counts were recorded for this clonotype. The V call is TRBV7-2, the J call TRBJ2-1; 12 nucleotides align to TRBD2. Germline loops: CDR1 SGHTA, CDR2 FQGNSA. The V segment lost 5 bases and the J segment 5 bases; nucleotides outside the gene matches: 4. The CDR3 extends over 15 amino acids. CDR3 sequence reads: CASSRGLAGNNEQFF. The CDR3 DNA sequence: TGTGCCAGCAGCCGTGGACTAGCGGGAAACAATGAGCAGTTCTTC.

V gene TRBV6-1 combines with J gene TRBJ2-1, with D unresolved. The DNA end lines up better with TRBJ2-7; the J call may be wrong. Per the germline V gene, CDR1 is MNHNS and CDR2 is SASEGT. The CDR3 runs 12 residues. The DNA for the CDR3 is TGTGCCAGCAGTGAACGGTACAATGAGCAGTACTTC. Protein: CASSERYNEQYF.

Comment on this clonotype: The junction does not match germline at one end; this may be a read error. The V call is TRBV7-2, the J call TRBJ1-5; D not resolved. Germline CDR1 reads SGHTA; CDR2 reads FQGNSA. This CDR3 has 14 amino acids. The CDR3: CACSLRASNQPQHF. The CDR3 DNA reads as TGTGCCTGCAGCTTGAGGGCTAGCAATCAGCCCCAGCATTTT.

In DNA form, the CDR3 reads TGTGCCAGCAGTTCTAGGCAACGGTCCTACAATGAGCAGTTCTTC. It yields the protein CASSSRQRSYNEQFF. This chain links TRBV12-3 or TRBV12-4 with TRBJ2-1; D is unclear. Trimming removed 4 bases from V and 1 base from J, with 11 bases in between. There are 15 residues in the CDR3.

This clonotype was recorded a few times. The chain is built from TRBV4-1 and TRBJ2-1, with 13 bases identical to TRBD2. Per germline, CDR1 MGHRA and CDR2 YSYEKL. The CDR3 covers 16 residues. V shed 0 bases and J 8 bases; nucleotides not matched to a gene: 4. The CDR3 DNA reads TGCGCCAGCAGCCAAGAATGGACTAGCGGGGGCTATGAGCAGTTCTTC. This sequence encodes CASSQEWTSGGYEQFF.

J is TRBJ2-4 and V is TRBV24-1; D gene unclear. This CDR3 region has 13 residues. Germline CDR1 reads KGHDR; CDR2 reads SFDVKD. Trimming removed 0 bases at V and 9 bases at J, with 8 bases between. The CDR3 DNA follows: TGTGCCACCAGTGATTTGCTTGATGGCATTCAGTACTTC. Its protein is CATSDLLDGIQYF.

The chain couples TRBV20-1 to TRBJ2-5; TRBD1 agrees at 9 bases. The CDR3 is made up of 12 amino acids. Losses at the gene ends were 6 bases for V and 5 bases for J; bases not matched to a gene: 4. CDR1 and CDR2 from the germline V gene are DFQATT and SNEGSKA (reference sequence). CDR3 in DNA: TGCAGTGCCCAACAGGGGGCCGAGACCCAGTACTTC. Translated, it gives CSAQQGAETQYF.

The chain carries TRBV7-2 and TRBJ1-1; 7 bases are shared with TRBD1. Trimming removed 11 bases from V and 1 base from J; junction bases left unmatched: 10. Germline V lookup: CDR1 SGHTA, CDR2 FQGNSA. The CDR3 extends over 14 amino acids. The CDR3 sequence: CACTWDSQNTEAFF. The DNA for the CDR3 is TGTGCCTGCACCTGGGACAGCCAGAACACTGAAGCTTTCTTT.

This sequence joins TRBV9 and TRBJ1-1; maybe TRBD1 (5 bases). Germline lookup yields CDR1 SGDLS and CDR2 YYNGEE. The V and J ends lost 0 bases and 6 bases respectively, with 21 bases between them. The CDR3 has 17 residues. The CDR3 sequence: CASSVATTRGTSAEAFF. CDR3 nucleotide sequence: TGTGCCAGCAGCGTAGCTACGACGAGGGGAACTAGCGCTGAAGCTTTCTTT.

The chain couples TRBV28 to TRBJ2-7; possibly TRBD2 for D (6 bases). The CDR3 is 14 residues long. Germline V CDR1 and CDR2: MDHEN, SYDVKM. V was trimmed by 10 bases and J by 2 bases, leaving 18 bases between them. In nucleotides, the CDR3 is TGTGCCACCTCGGGGTCGGAGGGGCCCTACGAGCAGTACTTC. Amino acids: CATSGSEGPYEQYF.

The chain has TRBV29-1 and TRBJ2-1; D might be TRBD1 (5 bases). This CDR3 has 15 residues. The ends were cut back, 7 bases at V and 1 base at J, with 17 bases in the middle. CDR1 is SQVTM and CDR2 is ANQGSEA in the germline V gene. The CDR3 is CSGVLGERSYNEQFF. CDR3 coding DNA: TGCAGCGGGGTTTTAGGGGAAAGGTCCTACAATGAGCAGTTCTTC.

CDR3 residues: CASSTRAGGKNEQFF. The CDR3 bases are TGTGCCAGCAGCACACGAGCAGGGGGCAAAAATGAGCAGTTCTTC. The chain employs TRBV7-9 and TRBJ2-1; 8 nucleotides align to TRBD1. This CDR3 contains 15 residues. Per the germline V gene, CDR1 is SEHNR and CDR2 is FQNEAQ (reference sequence). Trimming cost V 5 bases and J 7 bases; bases outside gene matches: 10.

The table lists this clonotype with a few counts. The chain uses TRBV5-1 and TRBJ2-6, with 11 bases identical to TRBD1. Germline V gene lookup returns CDR1 SGHRS and CDR2 YFSETQ. The CDR3 is 16 amino acids. The J segment lost 4 bases and the V segment lost 7 bases, leaving 7 bases of the junction unmatched. The CDR3 reads CASFGGQGAGANVLTF. CDR3 nucleotides: TGCGCCAGCTTCGGAGGACAGGGGGCCGGGGCCAACGTCCTGACTTTC.